This T cell receptor (beta chain) was sequenced for a study of cytomegalovirus exposure and HLA in healthy donors. V dropped 4 bases and J dropped 6; count of bases not matched to a gene: 7. The CDR3 length is 15 residues. CDR1 SEHNR and CDR2 FQNEAQ come from the germline V gene (reference sequence). Regarding this clone: Its specificity is not known.

Study-level results: Reportedly, diagnosis of cytomegalovirus status by the classifier showed high specificity and sensitivity. Subsequent analysis revealed that first-cohort TCR clusters tended to co-occur in the 130 or so validation repertoires. Cytomegalovirus association was assigned to more than 150 TCR beta chains.

Separation from the roughly 670-subject first cohort characterized the roughly 120-subject validation cohort, to which the donors belonged. Profiling relied on immunoSEQ multiplex PCR, and the TCRdb table lists in-frame clones only, not all of them. The table lists about 360,000 clones, 75% to 90% of them singletons. Input material: PBMCs. The TCR was taken from a woman aged 18-29 years in good health and CMV-seronegative. The chain links TRBV7-9 to TRBJ2-1; TRBD1 matches at 9 bases. Written as DNA, the CDR3 is TGTGCCAGCAGCTGGGAGGGACAGGGACCCAATGAGCAGTTCTTC. Its protein product is CASSWEGQGPNEQFF.